The sequence of this T cell receptor beta chain was determined in a study of a mutant IDH1 vaccine in newly diagnosed glioma (dated by TCRdb to the early 2020s). Looking at the study overall: In the chemotherapy-containing groups, vaccination started alongside temozolomide cycles, whereas in patients who had radiotherapy alone it started 4-6 weeks after radiotherapy. Of the 32 patients who were treated, about 62% were male and roughly 38% were female, and the mean age was around 40 years. Prior to enrollment, standard therapy consisting of radiotherapy alone, temozolomide alone, or radiochemotherapy with temozolomide had been administered to patients, with the combination being received by most patients. The week-35 safety follow-up was designated visit V12, and the week-47 end of study was designated visit V13. Peripheral blood was drawn at six visits: V03 (baseline), V05, V07, V10, V12 and V13. Longitudinal TCRB deep sequencing was done for some 26 treated patients, wherever samples were available for exploratory analyses. Beyond this particular receptor, the publication reports: The authors stated that sample limitations prevented analyses of patient blood samples from being reproduced. Changes in the top peripheral T cell clonotypes picked up by TCRB sequencing did not appear to be linked to pseudoprogression. Selection of PBMC samples for TCRB deep sequencing was based on availability. Immune responses induced by the vaccine were seen in 93.3% of patients across multiple MHC alleles.

The library relied on the immunoSEQ multiplex PCR assay. The hsTCRB Kit was used according to the manufacturer's protocol to amplify rearranged TCR beta chain sequences. An Illumina MiSeq was used to sequence the TCRB libraries. In the original analysis: The proprietary platform of the kit vendor was used for demultiplexing, trimming and gene mapping. The table was pulled from immuneACCESS by TCRdb, which kept in-frame rearrangements only. Such tables lose some clones; where checked, under half of the loss comes from unresolved V genes, and the rest has no known cause. For V, J and clone size, that table is used; D and trimming come from the DNA. The sample table lists around 50,000 clones, less than 85% of them with a count of one. Under 4.5% of the sample comes from the top ten. The time point label, read with the paper, signifies: week 47, end of study. Each vaccine dose, consisting of 300 ug of a 20-mer mutant IDH1 peptide in Montanide, was administered subcutaneously with topical imiquimod. Eight vaccinations were administered to patients in weeks 1, 3, 5, 7, 11, 15, 19 and 23, corresponding to visits V03 through V10. Donors had newly diagnosed WHO grade 3 or 4 IDH1-mutant astrocytomas with loss of nuclear ATRX. The samples were drawn from NOA16, a multicentre, single-arm, open-label phase I trial in Germany that tested a mutant IDH1 peptide vaccine in humans for the first time. Genomic DNA for TCRB sequencing was extracted from EDTA blood using the DNeasy Blood and Tissue Kit.

With regard to this clone: This clone's antigen is unknown. The record has no base qualities; no much larger clone is one base away.

The germline ends are 11 bases apart after V is trimmed by 6 bases and J by 6 bases. The CDR3 starts with the cysteine, ends with the phenylalanine, and has 11 residues. The entry retains the CDR3 DNA only, 33 bases that are in frame from base 1. The germline V gene (reference sequence) yields DFQATT for CDR1 and SNEGSKA for CDR2. The receptor chain draws on TRBV20-1 and TRBJ1-1; the D gene is not confidently resolved. The material was PBMCs, obtained from a glioma patient whose treatment included an IDH1 peptide vaccine. This receptor was taken from a woman aged 25 to 39 with glioma. Some clones in this sample may be carry-over from other donors' samples. The CDR3 protein is CSAKASAEAFF. The bases are TGCAGTGCGAAAGCCTCGGCTGAAGCTTTCTTT.